The sequence of this T cell receptor (beta chain) was determined in a study of naive CD8 T cells in extremely preterm neonates. Assay used: immunoSEQ multiplex PCR; TCRdb lists only in-frame clones, some missing. This sample has more than 7,000 clones, with about 98% found just once. The receptor was derived from a human donor in good health. Sequenced input: naive CD8+ T cells from blood.

CDR3 amino acids: CASKPTGLAVPYEQYF. CDR3 nucleotides: TGTGCCAGCAAGCCAACCGGACTAGCGGTCCCCTACGAGCAGTACTTC. The genes are TRBV28 and TRBJ2-5; 10 bases match TRBD2. TRBJ2-7 explains the end of the DNA better; the J call may be wrong. CDR1 is MDHEN, CDR2 SYDVKM, per germline. This CDR3 is built from 16 residues.